This section outlines one T cell receptor beta chain sequence together with its context. Its antigen is unknown. Gene names denote mouse genes. The CDR3 end is not reached by the read, which stops 1 residue before it; the germline J gene fills it in. The record originates from a study of tissue T cells after allogeneic stem cell transplantation. Findings and limits, study-wide: Within patients, tissue anatomy strongly shaped TCR repertoire composition. Shared clones across patients were few; motif clustering revealed tissue-specific shared signatures.

TCRbeta CDR3 was sequenced at survey depth with template counts. The method was immunoSEQ multiplex PCR; TCRdb's version includes in-frame clones alone and lacks a portion of them. The table has 20,000 to 25,000 clones, roughly three quarters seen once. This CDR3 comprises 14 residues. The junction had 2 bases not matched to a gene; V was cut back by 0 bases and J by 4 bases. Germline lookup yields CDR1 FNHDT and CDR2 SITEND (reference sequence). The TCR comes from a female BALB/c mouse in good health. As its MHC haplotype, the strain has H2-d. The chain joins TRBV19 to TRBJ1-1, with TRBD1 identical over 8 bases. The material sequenced was blood. This CDR3 reads CASSIAGGGTEVFF. Partial CDR3 DNA: TGTGCCAGCAGTATAGCAGGGGGCGGCACAGAAGTCTTC.